This section outlines one TCR beta chain sequence together with its context. Its antigen is unidentified. This specimen belongs to a study of cytomegalovirus exposure and HLA in healthy donors. Findings of the study overall: Roughly uniform sequencing depth across donors was assumed, possibly incorrectly. A later analysis linked a missense DCLRE1C variant to TCR beta V- and J-gene trimming. Earlier analysis found most TCR beta V segments productive about 87% or about 30% of the time. Listed as cytomegalovirus-associated were 150 or so TCR beta chains.

Amplification used 60 Vbeta primers and 13 Jbeta primers. Using immunoSEQ multiplex PCR, the repertoire was profiled, and TCRdb retains in-frame clones only, with some absent. The table lists 200,000 to 250,000 clones, around four fifths of them singletons, with about 0.58% in the top ten. The specimen was PBMCs. The sequence came from a woman aged 35 to 49 in good health and CMV-seronegative.

CDR3 in DNA: TGTGCCAGCACCGAGGGAGGGGGGTGGAACACTGAAGCTTTCTTT. Protein sequence: CASTEGGGWNTEAFF. The chain uses TRBV2 and TRBJ1-1, with D possibly matching TRBD1 (6 bases). Germline lookup yields CDR1 SNHLY and CDR2 FYNNEI. V was clipped by 7 bases and J by 1 base, with 16 bases between them. The CDR3 length is 15 residues.